Listed below are T cell receptor beta chains from one sample, sequenced in a study of blood T cell repertoires in COVID-19. TCRdb's copy holds only in-frame clones and misses some; the assay was immunoSEQ multiplex PCR. The sample contains roughly 70,000 clones, approximately 88% of which appear only once. Sequenced input: peripheral blood. These TCRs come from an elderly woman with acute or convalescent COVID-19. The CDR3 runs from the conserved cysteine through the conserved F or W. D genes are given only for firm matches. Rows may omit the clone size; those that give it use once, few, many or a size class.

cdr3_nt	cdr3_aa	j_call	clone_size	v_call	d_call
TGTGCCAGCAGCGTATACCTGACAGGGGAAGGCTCTGGGGCCAACGTCCTGACTTTC	CASSVYLTGEGSGANVLTF	TRBJ2-6	-	TRBV9	TRBD1
TGTGCCAGCATAGACGGGACTAGCGGGAGGGCCCTGGGTTGGAGGGAGACCCAGTACTTC	CASIDGTSGRALGWRETQYF	TRBJ2-5	-	TRBV3-1/TRBV3-2	TRBD2
TGTGCCAGTAATATAAGGGAGGCGAATCAGCCCCAGCATTTT	CASNIREANQPQHF	TRBJ1-5	-	TRBV19	-
TGCGCCAGCAGCTCGGGACTAGGATGGGATACGCAGTATTTT	CASSSGLGWDTQYF	TRBJ2-3	-	TRBV5-1	TRBD2
TGTGCCAGCAGCAGGGACAGCGCTGGAAACACCATATATTTT	CASSRDSAGNTIYF	TRBJ1-3	once	TRBV6-6	TRBD1
TGCGCCAGCAGCCGAGGGACTAGCGGGAATGGGGAGACCCAGTACTTC	CASSRGTSGNGETQYF	TRBJ2-5	-	TRBV4-1	TRBD2
TGTGCCAGCAGACATGGGACAGGGGGTAATTCACCCCTCCACTTT	CASRHGTGGNSPLHF	TRBJ1-6	-	TRBV6-5	TRBD1
TGTGCCAGCAGCCAATCTCCGGGACAGGGTATCCATGAGCAGTTCTTC	CASSQSPGQGIHEQFF	TRBJ2-1	-	TRBV14	TRBD1
TGTGCCAGCAGCCAAGAGACCCGGGGTCAGGGGGAGACCCAGTACTTC	CASSQETRGQGETQYF	TRBJ2-5	-	TRBV4-2	-
TGTGCCAGCAGTGAGAGAAGAAGCGGGAGGGTTACAAATGAGCAGTTCTTC	CASSERRSGRVTNEQFF	TRBJ2-1	-	TRBV9	TRBD2
TGTGCCAGCAAGAAGGGGCAGGCTGGAAACACCATATATTTT	CASKKGQAGNTIYF	TRBJ1-3	-	TRBV28	-
TGTGCCAGCAGGGGGGGACAGTATGAAAAACTGTTTTTT	CASRGGQYEKLFF	TRBJ1-4	-	TRBV6-5	TRBD1
TGTGCCAGCAGCGTACGGGCAGGGGGATCCCAGGTGGACGAGCAGTACTTC	CASSVRAGGSQVDEQYF	TRBJ2-7	-	TRBV9	TRBD1
TGCGCCAGCAGGCCGAACCCGGGAAGAACAAACAATGAGCAGTTCTTC	CASRPNPGRTNNEQFF	TRBJ2-1	-	TRBV5-1	-
TGTGCCACCAGCAGGGGACAGTTCAATCAGCCCCAGCATTTT	CATSRGQFNQPQHF	TRBJ1-5	-	TRBV15	TRBD1
TGTGCCAGCAGTTCGACGGGACAGAGAATATATTTT	CASSSTGQRIYF	TRBJ1-3	once	TRBV6-5	TRBD1
TGTGCCAGCAGCAGACAGGGGGCTCTCTCTGGGGCCAACGTCCTGACTTTC	CASSRQGALSGANVLTF	TRBJ2-6	-	TRBV27	TRBD1
TGTGCCAGCAGCCAAGGGACAGGCCGTGGCTACACCTTC	CASSQGTGRGYTF	TRBJ1-2	-	TRBV7-9	TRBD1
TGCAGCGGTCAACAGGGGAACACTGAAGCTTTCTTT	CSGQQGNTEAFF	TRBJ1-1	-	TRBV29-1	-
TGTGCCAGCAGCTTAGTGAGGAATGAGCAGTTCTTC	CASSLVRNEQFF	TRBJ2-1	-	TRBV7-9	-
TGTGCCAGCAGCCGGGACAGGGCAAGGAACGAGCAGTACTTC	CASSRDRARNEQYF	TRBJ2-7	-	TRBV6-5	TRBD1
TGTGCCAGCAGCCCCCCATGGTGGGCGGGAATCTCTAGCACAGATACGCAGTATTTT	CASSPPWWAGISSTDTQYF	TRBJ2-3	-	TRBV9	-
TGTGCCAGTAGTATAGCGTATGGCTACACCTTC	CASSIAYGYTF	TRBJ1-2	-	TRBV19	-
TGTGCCAGCAGCTTAGCGCGATTTACCCTAGCGGGAGATTACACCGGGGAGCTGTTTTTT	CASSLARFTLAGDYTGELFF	TRBJ2-2	-	TRBV7-6	TRBD2
TGCAGCGTGCCCCTAGCGGGGGTATCAGAGACCCAGTACTTC	CSVPLAGVSETQYF	TRBJ2-5	-	TRBV29-1	TRBD2
TGTGCCATCAGTGAAGCAGGGGCCGTTGGAAACACCATATATTTT	CAISEAGAVGNTIYF	TRBJ1-3	once	TRBV10-3	-
TGTGCCAGCAGCAAAGAGGAGGCAGCTCGGGATTCCTACGAGCAGTACTTC	CASSKEEAARDSYEQYF	TRBJ2-7	-	TRBV21-1	-
TGTGCCAGCACTAGAGGGACAGGTTACGGGCCCCTCCACTTT	CASTRGTGYGPLHF	TRBJ1-6	-	TRBV27	TRBD1
TGCGCCAGCAGCTTAGAGGGGGGGCGCGTCAATGAGCAGTTCTTC	CASSLEGGRVNEQFF	TRBJ2-1	-	TRBV5-1	-
TGTGCCAGCACCACCTCCGACAGTTACTACGAGCAGTACTTC	CASTTSDSYYEQYF	TRBJ2-7	-	TRBV28	-
TGTGCCAGTACGGGCGGCCCGGGGGGTAATGAAAAACTGTTTTTT	CASTGGPGGNEKLFF	TRBJ1-4	few	TRBV19	-
TGTGCCAGCTCACCACACAGGGAAGCTCAAGCTTTCTTT	CASSPHREAQAFF	TRBJ1-1	-	TRBV18	-
TGCAGTGCTCCGAGAGCTTTCTTT	CSAPRAFF	TRBJ1-1	-	TRBV20-1	-
TGTGCCAGCAGCTTGACTAGCGGGAGGGGGGGCAATGAGCAGTTCTTC	CASSLTSGRGGNEQFF	TRBJ2-1	-	TRBV11-2	TRBD2
TGTGCCACCAGTGATTCCGGGCAGGGTGGGCAGTACTTC	CATSDSGQGGQYF	TRBJ2-7	-	TRBV24-1	-
TGTGCAAGTCGCCCGGGACTAGCGGGGGCCTACGAGCAGTACTTC	CASRPGLAGAYEQYF	TRBJ2-7	-	TRBV12-2	-
TGCGCCAGCAGCTTGGAACCCGGACTAGCTAGTGAGCAGTTCTTC	CASSLEPGLASEQFF	TRBJ2-1	-	TRBV5-1	TRBD2
TGCGCCAGTAGTATAGGCTATGACTACACCTTC	CASSIGYDYTF	TRBJ1-2	-	TRBV19	-
TGTGCCAGCAGTTACGGGTGGCAGGATAATTCACCCCTCCACTTT	CASSYGWQDNSPLHF	TRBJ1-6	once	TRBV6-5	-